This entry is about one TCR beta chain. Its target is not known. This sample is part of a study of T-cell reconstitution after alpha-beta-depleted transplantation in children. V was shortened by 6 bases and J by 2 bases, with 19 bases between the two germline ends. This CDR3 has 16 residues. Study results and caveats: Recipient T cells and thymic progenitors that survived were the source of the high TCRbeta diversity seen at day 60 in some patients. After one year, T-cell counts and TCRbeta diversity mostly came from new T cells.

This sample's TCRbeta library carried unique molecular identifier barcodes. One entry per CDR3 protein results from TCRdb running MiXCR on the PCR reads. The repertoire consists of under 850,000 distinct CDR3 sequences, with around 13% occurring once and the leading ten covering 0.79%. The input for sequencing was PBMCs, taken before TCRalphabeta/CD19-depleted stem cell transplant. The chain is built from TRBV12-3 or TRBV12-4 and TRBJ2-5; perhaps TRBD2 as D (5 bases). This clonotype originated in a girl aged 2 to 9 with congenital amegakaryocytic thrombocytopenia, due to receive a stem cell transplant. This CDR3 reads CASRSGIPVLQETQYF. CDR3 in DNA: TGTGCCAGCAGGTCCGGGATTCCAGTACTGCAAGAGACCCAGTACTTC.